The clone carrying this TCR beta chain occurred once. TCRB transcripts that were expressed got sequenced, as all of the isolated RNA had been reverse transcribed. The data were produced by immunoSEQ multiplex PCR, yet TCRdb's version contains in-frame clones alone and is incomplete. The data contain some 180,000 clones, less than 15% of them singletons. Every donor provided one heparinised blood draw, which averaged about 120 mL. Purity (above 95%) was reached by all sorted populations. This sample was included in a study of beta chain features in type 1 diabetes. The V end lost 6 bases, the J end lost 3 bases, and 18 bases lay between the germline ends. Germline CDR1 MNHEY, CDR2 SMNVEV (reference sequence). The CDR3 contains 15 residues.

This chain uses TRBV27 with TRBJ2-7; possibly TRBD2 for D (6 bases). The receptor's source is a woman aged 18-29 years in good health. Sequencing was carried out using central memory CD4+ T cells from blood. The CDR3 spells CASSPKPGLNYEQYF. The CDR3 nucleotides read TGTGCCAGCAGCCCTAAACCGGGACTTAACTACGAGCAGTACTTC.